A selection of T cell receptor beta chains follows, all from one sample in a study of human T cells and chemical hapten exposure. TCRdb re-derived calls from the RACE reads in MiXCR, one entry per CDR3 protein. The sample lists approximately 44,000 distinct CDR3 sequences, 3.5% to 5% occurring once. The sequencing sample was made of whole blood. All receptors come from a human donor in good health. Some clones in this sample may be carry-over from other donors' samples. The CDR3 runs from the conserved cysteine through the conserved F or W.

V gene | CDR3 protein
TRBV5-6 | CASSLSGVGSGSYEQYF
TRBV3-1 | CASSQGDRNTEAFF
TRBV28 | CASSPRSWQRTNEKLFF
TRBV28 | CASSFEGSGANVLTF
TRBV9 | CASSVAGTGELFF
TRBV24-1 | CATSDSTAPYEQYF
TRBV29-1 | CSVRDSAYEQYF
TRBV3-1 | CASSQGSPGLAGGRSFYEQYF
TRBV4-1 | CASSPTGTRSNEQFF
TRBV10-3 | CAITGQANSPLHF
TRBV27 | CASSFRTSGSRVEQFF
TRBV12-3/TRBV12-4 | CASTRWQGDGYTF
TRBV4-1 | CASSQDRGNQPQHF
TRBV20-1 | CSARDRGEEKLFF
TRBV15 | CATSRAGQGQETQYF
TRBV19 | CASSLYGPLNTEAFF
TRBV29-1 | CSVGGQGEKLFF
TRBV5-1 | CASSSTWDGAGELFF
TRBV27 | CASSSTGASRSYEQYF
TRBV28 | CASSTRLAGGADTQYF
TRBV4-2 | CASSQDLAVAYEQYF
TRBV16 | CASSPQGGQPQHF
TRBV24-1 | CATSDAGGSRNTDTQYF
TRBV29-1 | CSVDRQGDEQYF
TRBV9 | CASSKTLAGVNEQYF
TRBV12-3/TRBV12-4 | CASSLWDTGEQYF
TRBV19 | CASSIDRGGNQPQHF
TRBV27 | CASSLGPGPQHF
TRBV3-1 | CASSQEGPGGLTDTQYF
TRBV28 | CASSLDRGGSDTQYF
TRBV27 | CASSSYRGPYEQYF
TRBV2 | CASINVGDTQYF
TRBV6-1 | CASLKATYEQYF
TRBV3-1 | CASSQAPGLYSYNEQFF
TRBV19 | CASSIQRTSGHNEQFF
TRBV7-9 | CASSAESYEQYF
TRBV7-8 | CASSFSRQPADTQYF
TRBV9 | CASSVEANNSPLHF
TRBV12-3/TRBV12-4 | CASSVDRVGTEAFF
TRBV7-2 | CASSPQPHNTGELFF
TRBV27 | CASSLAAGYTEAFF